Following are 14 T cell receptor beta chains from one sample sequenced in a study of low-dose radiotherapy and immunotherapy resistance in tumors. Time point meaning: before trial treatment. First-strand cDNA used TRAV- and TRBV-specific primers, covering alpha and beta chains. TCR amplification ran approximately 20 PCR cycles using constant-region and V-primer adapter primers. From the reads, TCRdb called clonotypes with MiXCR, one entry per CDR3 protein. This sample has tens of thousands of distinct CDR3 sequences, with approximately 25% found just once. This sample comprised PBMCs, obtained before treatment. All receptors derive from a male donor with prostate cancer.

The CDR3 loop reads CSARGSGGQETQYF. The CDR3 region has the DNA TGCAGTGCTAGGGGTAGCGGGGGCCAAGAGACCCAGTACTTC. The chain joins TRBV20-1 to TRBJ2-5, with 9 positions matching TRBD2. CDR1 and CDR2 (germline): DFQATT, SNEGSKA (reference sequence). This CDR3 has 14 residues. The junction had 3 bases not matched to a gene; V was cut back by 3 bases and J by 1 base.

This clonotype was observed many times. CDR3 region: CATKTQGSYGYTF. The CDR3 nucleotides read TGTGCCACTAAAACCCAGGGGTCCTATGGCTACACCTTC. The chain combines TRBV27 with TRBJ1-2; D perhaps matches TRBD1 (6 bases). Germline assignment: CDR1 MNHEY and CDR2 SMNVEV (reference sequence). The CDR3 runs 13 residues. V lost 10 bases and J lost 4, with 16 bases in between.

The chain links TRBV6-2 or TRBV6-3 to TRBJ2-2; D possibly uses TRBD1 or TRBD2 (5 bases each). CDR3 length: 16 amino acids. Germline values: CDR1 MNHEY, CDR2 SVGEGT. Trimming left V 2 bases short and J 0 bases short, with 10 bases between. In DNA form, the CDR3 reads TGTGCCAGCAGTTACAGGGGCGGGCCGAACACCGGGGAGCTGTTTTTT. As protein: CASSYRGGPNTGELFF.

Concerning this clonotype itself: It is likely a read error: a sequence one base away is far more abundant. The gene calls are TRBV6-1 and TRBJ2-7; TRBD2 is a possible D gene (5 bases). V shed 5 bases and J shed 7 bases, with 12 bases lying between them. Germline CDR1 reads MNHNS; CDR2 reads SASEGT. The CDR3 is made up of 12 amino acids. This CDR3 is CASSSGTGEQYF. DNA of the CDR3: TGTGCCAGCAGTAGCGGAACGGGAGAGCAGTACTTC.

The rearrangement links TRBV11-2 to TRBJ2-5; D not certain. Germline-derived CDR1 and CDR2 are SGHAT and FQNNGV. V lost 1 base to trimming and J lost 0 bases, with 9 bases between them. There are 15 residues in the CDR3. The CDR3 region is CASSLAPGYQETQYF. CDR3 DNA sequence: TGTGCCAGCAGCTTAGCGCCGGGCTACCAAGAGACCCAGTACTTC.

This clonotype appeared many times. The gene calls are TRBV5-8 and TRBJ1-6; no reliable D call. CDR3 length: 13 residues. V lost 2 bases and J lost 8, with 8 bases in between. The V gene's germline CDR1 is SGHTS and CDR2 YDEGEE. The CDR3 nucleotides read TGTGCCAGCAGCTTTTTCAGCTATTCACCCCTCCACTTT. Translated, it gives CASSFFSYSPLHF.

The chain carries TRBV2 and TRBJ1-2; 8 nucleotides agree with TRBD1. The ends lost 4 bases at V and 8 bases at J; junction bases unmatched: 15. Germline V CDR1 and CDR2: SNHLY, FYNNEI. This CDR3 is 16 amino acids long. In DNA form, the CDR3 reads TGTGCCAGCAGTGTAAGCGGACAGGGTACAATGGGAGGCTACACCTTC. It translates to CASSVSGQGTMGGYTF. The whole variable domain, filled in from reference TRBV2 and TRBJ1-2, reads EPEVTQTPSHQVTQMGQEVILRCVPISNHLYFYWYRQILGQKVEFLVSFYNNEISEKSEIFDDQFSVERPDGSNFTLKIRSTKLEDSAMYFCASSVSGQGTMGGYTFGSGTRLTVV.

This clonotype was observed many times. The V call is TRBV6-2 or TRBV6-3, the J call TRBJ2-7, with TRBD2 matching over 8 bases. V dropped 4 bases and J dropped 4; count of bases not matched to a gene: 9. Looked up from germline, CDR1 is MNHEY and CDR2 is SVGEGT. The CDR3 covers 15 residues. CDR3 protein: CASSSREGLQYEQYF. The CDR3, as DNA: TGTGCCAGCAGTTCCCGGGAGGGCCTTCAATACGAGCAGTACTTC.

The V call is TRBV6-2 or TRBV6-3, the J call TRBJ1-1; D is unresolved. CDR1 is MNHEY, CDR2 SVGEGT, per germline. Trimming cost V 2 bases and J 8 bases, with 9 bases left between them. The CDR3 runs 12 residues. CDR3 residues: CASSYDWAEAFF. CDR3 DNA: TGTGCCAGCAGTTACGATTGGGCCGAAGCTTTCTTT.

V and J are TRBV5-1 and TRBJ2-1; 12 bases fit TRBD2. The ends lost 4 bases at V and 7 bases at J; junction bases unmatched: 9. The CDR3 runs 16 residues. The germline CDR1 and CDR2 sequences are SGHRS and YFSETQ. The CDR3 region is CASSETTSGGLNEQFF. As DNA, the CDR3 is TGCGCCAGCAGCGAGACGACTAGCGGGGGTTTGAATGAGCAGTTCTTC.

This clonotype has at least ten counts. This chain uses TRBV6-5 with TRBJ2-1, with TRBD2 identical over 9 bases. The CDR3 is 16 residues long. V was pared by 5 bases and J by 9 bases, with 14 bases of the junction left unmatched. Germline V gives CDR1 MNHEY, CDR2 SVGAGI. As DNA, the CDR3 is TGTGCCAGCAGTCCCCGCGGCGGGAGGGCCGCAGTTGAGCAGTTCTTC. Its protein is CASSPRGGRAAVEQFF.

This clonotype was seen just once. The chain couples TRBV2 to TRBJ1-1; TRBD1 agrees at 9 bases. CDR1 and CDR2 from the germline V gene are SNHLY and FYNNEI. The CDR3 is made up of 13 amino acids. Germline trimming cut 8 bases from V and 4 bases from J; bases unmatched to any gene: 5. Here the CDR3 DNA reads TGTGCCAGCCGGTGGACAGGGGCCACTGAAGCTTTCTTT. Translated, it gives CASRWTGATEAFF.

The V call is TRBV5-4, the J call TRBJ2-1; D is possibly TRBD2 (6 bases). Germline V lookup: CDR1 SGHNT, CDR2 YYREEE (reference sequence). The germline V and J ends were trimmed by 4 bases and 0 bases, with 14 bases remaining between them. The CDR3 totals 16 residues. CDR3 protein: CASSGASESSYNEQFF. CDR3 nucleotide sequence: TGTGCCAGCAGCGGGGCTAGCGAAAGCTCCTACAATGAGCAGTTCTTC. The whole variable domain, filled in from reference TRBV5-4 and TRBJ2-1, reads ETGVTQSPTHLIKTRGQQVTLRCSSQSGHNTVSWYQQALGQGPQFIFQYYREEENGRGNFPPRFSGLQFPNYSSELNVNALELDDSALYLCASSGASESSYNEQFFGPGTRLTVL.

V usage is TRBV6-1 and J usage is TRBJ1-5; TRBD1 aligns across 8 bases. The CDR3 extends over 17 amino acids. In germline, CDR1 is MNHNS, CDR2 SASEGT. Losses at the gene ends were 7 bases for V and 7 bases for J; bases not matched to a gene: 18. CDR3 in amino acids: CASTHSRGDRIRQPQHF. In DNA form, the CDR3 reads TGTGCCAGCACCCATAGTCGGGGGGACAGGATACGCCAGCCCCAGCATTTT.